A single sample gave rise to the 31 T cell receptor beta chains below, sequenced in a study of blood T cells in healthy people across ages. For the second PCR, which ran for roughly 6 to 12 cycles, a sample-barcoded 5' primer and a J-beta primer mix were used. TCRdb redid the calling of the 5' RACE reads with MiXCR, one entry per CDR3 protein. In the table there are more than 1,000,000 distinct CDR3 sequences, around 25% of which are singletons. This sample was also put to use in a study of T cells of mothers and their children.

The sequenced sample was blood. The receptors here all came from a girl aged 2-10 years in good health.

The chain recombines TRBV7-3 with TRBJ2-2, with D possibly matching TRBD2 (6 bases). CDR3 length: 16 residues. Trimming left V 1 base short and J 5 bases short, with 14 bases between. Germline V gene lookup returns CDR1 SGHTA and CDR2 FQGTGA. In DNA form, the CDR3 reads TGTGCCAGCAGCTTAATCCCGGGGACTTCAACCGGGGAGCTGTTTTTT. It translates to CASSLIPGTSTGELFF.

This clonotype was counted only a few times. The chain couples TRBV7-3 to TRBJ1-1, with unresolved D. The CDR3 is 14 residues long. Germline V gene sequence: CDR1 SGHTA, CDR2 FQGTGA. The V end lost 3 bases, the J end lost 4 bases, and 12 bases lay between the germline ends. CDR3 sequence reads: CASSLGGAFTEAFF. The CDR3 bases are TGTGCCAGCAGCTTGGGCGGAGCCTTCACTGAAGCTTTCTTT.

This clonotype appeared a few times. The rearrangement uses TRBV4-3 and TRBJ2-7, with D tentatively TRBD1 or TRBD2 (5 bases each). Trimming pared 2 bases from V and 0 bases from J, leaving 11 bases between. The CDR3 has 15 residues. From germline, CDR1 is LGHNA and CDR2 YSLEER. This chain's CDR3 is CASSQLRDRSYEQYF. In nucleotides, the CDR3 is TGCGCCAGCAGCCAACTCCGGGACCGCTCCTACGAGCAGTACTTC.

The rearrangement uses TRBV13 and TRBJ1-3; no clear D gene. V dropped 5 bases and J dropped 0 bases, with 14 bases sitting between them. Germline loops: CDR1 PRHDT, CDR2 FYEKMQ (reference sequence). This CDR3 has 16 residues. The CDR3 region has the DNA TGTGCCAGCAGCCTCAGGTCGGGCCTCTCTGGAAACACCATATATTTT. As protein: CASSLRSGLSGNTIYF. The full variable domain, in which reference TRBV13 and TRBJ1-3 provide the parts outside the CDR3, is AAGVIQSPRHLIKEKRETATLKCYPIPRHDTVYWYQQGPGQDPQFLISFYEKMQSDKGSIPDRFSAQQFSDYHSELNMSSLELGDSALYFCASSLRSGLSGNTIYFGEGSWLTVV.

The V gene is TRBV3-1, the J gene TRBJ1-3, with TRBD1 matching 7 bases. V shed 4 bases and J 2 bases; nucleotides not matched to a gene: 8. This CDR3 contains 16 residues. CDR1 is LGHDT, CDR2 YNNKEL, per germline (reference sequence). CDR3 sequence reads: CASSPEGATPGNTIYF. The CDR3 nucleotides read TGTGCCAGCAGCCCGGAGGGGGCGACACCTGGAAACACCATATATTTT.

This chain links TRBV20-1 with TRBJ2-1, with a possible D match to TRBD1 (6 bases). Trimming stripped 5 bases from V and 2 bases from J, with 10 bases between. The CDR3 is 13 amino acids. The V gene's germline CDR1 is DFQATT and CDR2 SNEGSKA (reference sequence). The CDR3 region is CSAQGSTYNEQFF. The CDR3 DNA is TGCAGTGCTCAGGGGAGCACCTACAATGAGCAGTTCTTC.

The J gene is TRBJ2-5, the V gene TRBV6-2 or TRBV6-3; no definite D call. Germline CDR1 MNHEY, CDR2 SVGEGT. This CDR3 contains 14 residues. V was pared by 5 bases and J by 4 bases, with 14 bases between. The CDR3 spells CASSPWVSRETQYF. The DNA of the CDR3 is TGTGCCAGCAGTCCCTGGGTCAGTCGAGAGACCCAGTACTTC.

The chain links TRBV9 to TRBJ1-1; D not resolved. Germline assignment: CDR1 SGDLS and CDR2 YYNGEE. The ends were cut back, 0 bases at V and 1 base at J, with 10 bases in the middle. The CDR3 sequence is 15 residues long. The CDR3 region has the DNA TGTGCCAGCAGCGTAGTTTTCGGGGAGAACACTGAAGCTTTCTTT. Its protein product is CASSVVFGENTEAFF.

The chain links TRBV28 to TRBJ1-5, with 7 bases aligning to TRBD1. The CDR3 covers 14 residues. Germline-derived CDR1 and CDR2 are MDHEN and SYDVKM. The junction had 2 bases not matched to a gene; V was cut back by 3 bases and J by 3 bases. The CDR3 coding sequence is TGTGCCAGCAGTTTTGGACAGGACAATCAGCCCCAGCATTTT. Encoded protein: CASSFGQDNQPQHF.

With regard to this clonotype: The CDR3 does not end in the conserved phenylalanine or tryptophan, so this is likely a read error. CDR3 sequence: CASSISLGLAAPTDTQYL. CDR3 nucleotide sequence: TGTGCCAGTAGTATTTCTTTGGGACTAGCGGCACCCACAGATACGCAGTATCTT. The chain has TRBV19 and TRBJ2-3; TRBD2 matches 11 bases. The CDR3 is 18 residues long. Germline V gene data show CDR1 as LNHDA and CDR2 as SQIVND (reference sequence). The V segment lost 3 bases and the J segment 2 bases; nucleotides outside the gene matches: 10.

V and J are TRBV7-2 and TRBJ2-5; D gene unclear. The CDR3 runs 13 residues. Germline CDR1 reads SGHTA; CDR2 reads FQGNSA. The V end lost 5 bases, the J end lost 2 bases, and 9 bases lay between the germline ends. CDR3 residues: CASSGTPQETQYF. CDR3 DNA: TGTGCCAGCAGCGGTACACCACAAGAGACCCAGTACTTC.

The chain links TRBV3-1 to TRBJ2-1, with TRBD2 matching 8 bases. The V segment lost 3 bases and the J segment 8 bases; nucleotides outside the gene matches: 15. The V gene's germline CDR1 is LGHDT and CDR2 YNNKEL (reference sequence). CDR3 length equals 17 residues. The CDR3 nucleotides are TGTGCCAGCAGCCAGCGCGTACTAGCCGGGGGGGGCCATGAGCAGTTCTTC. It encodes CASSQRVLAGGGHEQFF.

V gene TRBV6-2 or TRBV6-3 combines with J gene TRBJ2-7, with D possibly matching TRBD1 (6 bases). Germline assignment: CDR1 MNHEY and CDR2 SVGEGT. This CDR3 region has 14 residues. Trimming removed 0 bases at V and 5 bases at J, with 11 bases between. CDR3 nucleotides: TGTGCCAGCAGTTACTCTGCAGGGGTCGACGAGCAGTACTTC. As protein: CASSYSAGVDEQYF.

DNA of the CDR3: TGTGCCAGCAGTGAAGCCCGGCAGACCTACGAGCAGTACTTC. Protein product: CASSEARQTYEQYF. This rearrangement joins TRBV2 to TRBJ2-7, with D uncertain. Trimming stripped 0 bases from V and 2 bases from J, with 8 bases between. Germline V gene lookup returns CDR1 SNHLY and CDR2 FYNNEI. The CDR3 is 14 amino acids.

In DNA form, the CDR3 reads TGTGCCAGCAGCAGCTACATATTAAGGGAGACAGGTCTTCCTGGAAACACCATATATTTT. Amino acid sequence: CASSSYILRETGLPGNTIYF. The V call is TRBV28, the J call TRBJ1-3; D perhaps matches TRBD1 (6 bases). V lost 6 bases, J lost 2 bases, and 29 bases lay in between. Germline V CDR1 and CDR2: MDHEN, SYDVKM. This CDR3 comprises 20 residues.

The chain carries TRBV3-1 and TRBJ2-1; D remains ambiguous. V was cut by 0 bases and J by 0 bases, with 9 bases left in between. The germline CDR1 and CDR2 sequences are LGHDT and YNNKEL (reference sequence). The CDR3 totals 16 residues. CDR3 in amino acids: CASSQEGLSSYNEQFF. In nucleotides, the CDR3 is TGTGCCAGCAGCCAAGAAGGCCTGAGCTCCTACAATGAGCAGTTCTTC.

The chain has TRBV28 and TRBJ2-5; D gene uncertain. The J call may be incorrect, as the DNA end agrees better with TRBJ2-7. The CDR3 is 11 residues long. Germline V gene data show CDR1 as MDHEN and CDR2 as SYDVKM. The CDR3 sequence is CASSFAVEQYF. The CDR3 region has the DNA TGTGCCAGCAGTTTCGCTGTCGAGCAGTACTTC.

This clonotype was picked up a small number of times. The DNA of the CDR3 is TGTGCCAGCAGTGATAAGGCAGCAGTTCCCTACAATGAGCAGTTCTTC. Protein product: CASSDKAAVPYNEQFF. The chain carries TRBV25-1 and TRBJ2-1; no reliable D call. V was cut by 3 bases and J by 2 bases, with 14 bases left in between. CDR3 length: 16 amino acids. Germline CDR1 is MGHDK and CDR2 is SYGVNS.

This sequence joins TRBV6-1 and TRBJ2-7; TRBD1 is a possible D gene (6 bases). V lost 0 bases and J lost 6, with 12 bases in between. The CDR3 sequence is 14 residues long. CDR1 and CDR2 (germline): MNHNS, SASEGT. The CDR3 loop is CASSEAPQGGEQYF. The CDR3 region has the DNA TGTGCCAGCAGTGAAGCTCCACAGGGCGGCGAGCAGTACTTC.

The V and J genes are TRBV2 and TRBJ2-1, with D uncertain. CDR3 size: 13 residues. CDR1 is SNHLY and CDR2 is FYNNEI in the germline V gene. V was pared by 1 base and J by 12 bases, with 13 bases between. CDR3 coding DNA: TGTGCCAGCAGTGAAGAGGCAGTTGGGTTGCAGTTCTTC. It translates to CASSEEAVGLQFF.

This clonotype was observed a handful of times. The rearrangement joins TRBV6-6 to TRBJ1-6; D gene ambiguous. V gave up 6 bases and J gave up 7 bases, with 16 bases separating them. The CDR3 length is 15 residues. Germline CDR1 MNHNY, CDR2 SVGAGI (reference sequence). The CDR3 protein is CASSPNEVPNSPLHF. The CDR3 bases are TGTGCCAGCAGCCCCAATGAGGTCCCGAATTCACCCCTCCACTTT.

The chain joins TRBV5-4 to TRBJ2-2, with D unresolved. The germline V gene has CDR1 SGHNT and CDR2 YYREEE (reference sequence). Trimming pared 7 bases from V and 7 bases from J, leaving 8 bases between. This CDR3 has 11 amino acids. Here the CDR3 reads CASQLGGELFF. The CDR3 bases are TGTGCCAGCCAGCTCGGCGGGGAGCTGTTTTTT. Based on the CDR3 plus reference TRBV5-4 and TRBJ2-2, the full variable domain is ETGVTQSPTHLIKTRGQQVTLRCSSQSGHNTVSWYQQALGQGPQFIFQYYREEENGRGNFPPRFSGLQFPNYSSELNVNALELDDSALYLCASQLGGELFFGEGSRLTVL.

This clonotype was observed a few times. This chain links TRBV12-3 or TRBV12-4 with TRBJ1-1; D possibly corresponds to TRBD1 (6 bases). V was shortened by 5 bases and J by 4 bases, with 14 bases between the two germline ends. The CDR3 contains 14 residues. The CDR3 DNA follows: TGTGCCAGCAGTCATGACAGGATGCTCACTGAAGCTTTCTTT. Protein product: CASSHDRMLTEAFF.

The V and J genes are TRBV2 and TRBJ2-2; no firm D call. CDR1 SNHLY and CDR2 FYNNEI come from the germline V gene. The CDR3 consists of 12 residues. V lost 11 bases and J lost 6, with 13 bases in between. The CDR3 protein is CAGHQDAGELFF. The DNA for the CDR3 is TGTGCCGGCCACCAGGACGCCGGGGAGCTGTTTTTT.

On this clonotype: One end of the junction varies from germline; a read error may be responsible. The chain recombines TRBV10-3 with TRBJ2-1, with D uncertain. The CDR3 length is 11 residues. Germline V lookup: CDR1 ENHRY, CDR2 SYGVKD. CDR3 in amino acids: CATSERNEQFF. Here the CDR3 DNA reads TGTGCCACCAGTGAGCGCAATGAGCAGTTCTTC.

The CDR3 nucleotides read TGTGCCAGCAGCCCTAGCGGGGGGGCCGAAATTGAGTTCTTC. Its translation: CASSPSGGAEIEFF. The J gene is TRBJ2-1, the V gene TRBV7-9; 12 positions match TRBD2. With V trimmed by 5 bases and J by 14 bases, 10 bases remained unmatched. The CDR3 totals 14 residues. Germline CDR1 SEHNR, CDR2 FQNEAQ (reference sequence).

This clonotype has more than one count but fewer than ten. This chain connects TRBV6-5 to TRBJ2-7; TRBD2 matches 11 bases. There are 17 residues in the CDR3. The V segment lost 4 bases and the J segment 3 bases; nucleotides outside the gene matches: 11. Germline CDR1 and CDR2: MNHEY and SVGAGI. The chain's CDR3 is CASSSIAGGIVFYEQYF. CDR3 DNA sequence: TGTGCCAGCAGTTCCATAGCGGGAGGGATCGTATTCTACGAGCAGTACTTC.

The CDR3 reads CASGRGGYYEQYF. The CDR3 DNA sequence: TGTGCCAGCGGCCGCGGCGGCTACTACGAGCAGTACTTC. This sequence joins TRBV3-1 and TRBJ2-7, with D uncertain. This CDR3 is 13 amino acids long. V was shortened by 8 bases and J by 3 bases, with 14 bases between the two germline ends. Looked up from germline, CDR1 is LGHDT and CDR2 is YNNKEL (reference sequence).

This clonotype was counted a few times. The J gene is TRBJ1-2, the V gene TRBV7-2, with 7 bases lining up with TRBD1. Germline V gene data show CDR1 as SGHTA and CDR2 as FQGNSA. V gave up 1 base and J gave up 8 bases; unmatched junction bases: 13. This CDR3 spans 16 amino acids. CDR3 region: CASSLERQGGTRGYTF. In DNA form, the CDR3 reads TGTGCCAGCAGCTTAGAGAGACAGGGAGGAACACGGGGCTACACCTTC. The full variable domain, rest sourced from reference TRBV7-2 and TRBJ1-2, is GAGVSQSPSNKVTEKGKDVELRCDPISGHTALYWYRQSLGQGLEFLIYFQGNSAPDKSGLPSDRFSAERTGGSVSTLTIQRTQQEDSAVYLCASSLERQGGTRGYTFGSGTRLTVV.

This clonotype was counted between two and nine times. This chain links TRBV19 with TRBJ1-6, with D hard to call. CDR1 LNHDA and CDR2 SQIVND come from the germline V gene (reference sequence). V lost 6 bases, J lost 9 bases, and 15 bases lay in between. The CDR3 spans 14 residues. CDR3 sequence reads: CASSPRFASSPLHF. CDR3 in DNA: TGTGCCAGTAGCCCTAGGTTCGCGAGTTCACCCCTCCACTTT.

The V and J genes are TRBV11-2 and TRBJ2-3, with 9 bases aligning to TRBD1. This CDR3 spans 15 amino acids. V trimming: 3 bases; J trimming: 5 bases; junction bases outside the gene matches: 6. Germline V gene lookup returns CDR1 SGHAT and CDR2 FQNNGV. This chain's CDR3 is CASSFAGQGLDTQYF. DNA of the CDR3: TGTGCCAGCAGCTTCGCGGGACAGGGTTTAGATACGCAGTATTTT.